Below are 22 T cell receptor beta chains sequenced from a single sample in a study of CD8+ T cells in alopecia areata. Following RNA extraction, reverse transcription yielded cDNA that acted as the sequencing template. The assay was immunoSEQ multiplex PCR, and TCRdb's table has in-frame clones only and misses some. The sample shows about 200,000 clones, under 60% of them seen only once. Treatment defined: oral pan-JAK inhibitor, 5-10 mg twice daily. The starting material was CD4+ T cells sorted from blood, obtained at week 4, from a patient treated with tofacitinib. The receptors originated from a human donor with alopecia areata.

Ten or more counts support this clone. The genes are TRBV23-1 and TRBJ1-2, with D maybe TRBD1 (6 bases). TRBV23-1 qualifies as an ORF whose function is uncertain. V lost 4 bases and J lost 0, with 24 bases in between. The CDR3 totals 19 residues. The chain's CDR3 is CASSPVSGQLPIANYGYTF. DNA of the CDR3: TGCGCCAGCAGTCCCGTCTCAGGACAGTTGCCGATAGCTAACTATGGCTACACCTTC.

This clone was picked up a small number of times. This CDR3 is CASSYGTGGYNEQFF. Here the CDR3 DNA reads TGTGCCAGCAGTTACGGAACGGGGGGTTACAATGAGCAGTTCTTC. The chain joins TRBV6-5 to TRBJ2-1, with 7 nucleotides matching TRBD2. The germline V gene has CDR1 MNHEY and CDR2 SVGAGI. Trimming at V came to 2 bases and at J to 4 bases, leaving 5 bases not matched to a gene. The CDR3 is made up of 15 amino acids.

The rearrangement links TRBV29-1 to TRBJ1-4, with D unclear. Germline lookup yields CDR1 SQVTM and CDR2 ANQGSEA. Trimming took off 6 bases at V and 5 bases at J, with 13 bases between the two ends. This CDR3 has 13 amino acids. CDR3 coding DNA: TGCAGCGTAGTAGCCCCAAGGAATGAAAAACTGTTTTTT. Amino acids: CSVVAPRNEKLFF.

The sample holds a few counts of this clone. The V gene is TRBV7-9, the J gene TRBJ2-2; D might be TRBD1 (6 bases). V was trimmed by 7 bases and J by 7 bases, leaving 16 bases between them. From germline, CDR1 is SEHNR and CDR2 FQNEAQ (reference sequence). The CDR3 consists of 14 residues. In nucleotides, the CDR3 is TGTGCCAGCACCTTTTCAGGGGCTGGCGGGGAGCTGTTTTTT. It encodes CASTFSGAGGELFF.

The rearrangement joins TRBV7-2 to TRBJ2-1; a weak D match, TRBD1 (6 bases). Trimming took off 3 bases at V and 0 bases at J, with 9 bases between the two ends. This CDR3 comprises 15 residues. CDR1 is SGHTA, CDR2 FQGNSA, per germline. The CDR3 sequence: CASSFQGSSYNEQFF. The CDR3 region has the DNA TGTGCCAGCAGCTTCCAGGGGAGCTCCTACAATGAGCAGTTCTTC.

V usage is TRBV2 and J usage is TRBJ2-1; D remains ambiguous. The CDR3 consists of 12 residues. V lost 6 bases and J lost 7, with 10 bases in between. Germline values: CDR1 SNHLY, CDR2 FYNNEI. In nucleotides, the CDR3 is TGTGCCAGCAGAGAGATGCTTAATGAGCAGTTCTTC. It translates to CASREMLNEQFF.

The gene calls are TRBV5-6 and TRBJ2-4, with TRBD1 matching 10 bases. The CDR3 totals 13 residues. The trim removed 3 bases at V and 8 bases at J, leaving 2 bases unmatched. The germline V gene has CDR1 SGHDT and CDR2 YYEEEE. The DNA of the CDR3 is TGTGCCAGCAGCTGGGGGACAGGGGACATTCAGTACTTC. This sequence encodes CASSWGTGDIQYF. Complete variable domain (other parts from reference TRBV5-6 and TRBJ2-4): DAGVTQSPTHLIKTRGQQVTLRCSPKSGHDTVSWYQQALGQGPQFIFQYYEEEERQRGNFPDRFSGHQFPNYSSELNVNALLLGDSALYLCASSWGTGDIQYFGAGTRLSVL.

This rearrangement joins TRBV30 to TRBJ2-1, with 8 bases matching TRBD2. This CDR3 has 16 residues. J was trimmed by 7 bases and V by 0 bases; bases with no gene match: 11. Per germline, CDR1 GTSNPN and CDR2 SVGIG (reference sequence). CDR3 in DNA: TGTGCCTGGAGTGTACCCGGACTAGCCTCTCTGAATGAGCAGTTCTTC. It yields the protein CAWSVPGLASLNEQFF.

This clone was observed a few times. Other DNA sequences from this sample encode an identical CDR3 as well. The chain has TRBV29-1 and TRBJ2-7; D remains unclear. The CDR3 has 12 amino acids. Germline CDR1 and CDR2: SQVTM and ANQGSEA. Trimming removed 6 bases from V and 3 bases from J, with 12 bases in between. CDR3 in DNA: TGCAGCGTGGCGGACGGTGGCTACGAGCAGTACTTC. Amino acid sequence: CSVADGGYEQYF.

The chain couples TRBV5-1 to TRBJ2-7; either TRBD1 or TRBD2 may supply D (6 bases each). The CDR3 covers 13 residues. The V end lost 6 bases, the J end lost 0 bases, and 10 bases lay between the germline ends. The germline CDR1 and CDR2 sequences are SGHRS and YFSETQ. CDR3 sequence (DNA): TGCGCCAGCACCAGGGGAGGCTCCTACGAGCAGTACTTC. Protein product: CASTRGGSYEQYF.

This clone has only a few counts. The chain carries TRBV30 and TRBJ1-2; no reliable D call. There are 15 residues in the CDR3. Germline assignment: CDR1 GTSNPN and CDR2 SVGIG (reference sequence). Trimming shortened V by 3 bases and J by 4 bases, and 18 bases separated the two germline ends. For the CDR3, the DNA is TGTGCCTGGAGACTGTTCGGGCAGCCGCTCTATGGCTACACCTTC. It is translated as CAWRLFGQPLYGYTF.

V gene TRBV29-1 combines with J gene TRBJ2-1, with D perhaps being TRBD1 or TRBD2 (5 bases each). The length of the CDR3 is 13 residues. The V end was cut by 2 bases, the J end by 10 bases, with 15 bases between. The germline gives CDR1 SQVTM, CDR2 ANQGSEA. The CDR3 loop reads CSVERGVGAEQFF. The CDR3 nucleotides are TGCAGCGTTGAAAGAGGGGTTGGGGCCGAGCAGTTCTTC.

This clone was seen at least ten times. The chain couples TRBV10-2 to TRBJ2-6; weak D call: TRBD1 (6 bases). The V end lost 6 bases, the J end lost 0 bases, and 21 bases lay between the germline ends. The CDR3 length is 19 residues. From germline, CDR1 is WSHSY and CDR2 SAAADI. Here the CDR3 reads CASRSLTGLGSSGANVLTF. DNA for the CDR3: TGCGCCAGCAGGTCTCTGACAGGTCTAGGATCCTCTGGGGCCAACGTCCTGACTTTC.

The chain recombines TRBV10-3 with TRBJ1-2; D is ambiguous. V lost 5 bases to trimming and J lost 5 bases, with 12 bases between them. Germline assignment: CDR1 ENHRY and CDR2 SYGVKD. The CDR3 is made up of 13 amino acids. CDR3 DNA sequence: TGTGCCATCAGTTCTGGGCAGGAGTATGGCTACACCTTC. Translated, it gives CAISSGQEYGYTF.

This clone was observed a few times. The chain couples TRBV11-3 to TRBJ2-3; D might be TRBD1 (6 bases). The CDR3 has 15 residues. The germline V gene has CDR1 SGHNT and CDR2 YENEEA. V dropped 1 base and J dropped 2 bases, with 10 bases sitting between them. The CDR3 region is CASSLATGFTDTQYF. The CDR3 coding sequence is TGTGCCAGCAGCTTAGCGACAGGATTCACAGATACGCAGTATTTT.

The rearrangement uses TRBV4-3 and TRBJ1-4; no firm D call. The V end lost 1 base, the J end lost 8 bases, and 11 bases lay between the germline ends. Germline V gives CDR1 LGHNA, CDR2 YSLEER. CDR3 length: 14 amino acids. The CDR3 protein is CASSQGLGQEKLFF. The CDR3 DNA sequence: TGCGCCAGCAGCCAAGGACTAGGTCAGGAAAAACTGTTTTTT.

The chain couples TRBV10-2 to TRBJ1-2; D gene unclear. Trimming stripped 7 bases from V and 1 base from J, with 16 bases between. The CDR3 is 15 residues long. Germline-derived CDR1 and CDR2 are WSHSY and SAAADI. CDR3 sequence: CASTGPKQVNYGYTF. The CDR3 DNA reads as TGCGCCAGCACTGGGCCCAAGCAGGTTAACTATGGCTACACCTTC.

The chain is built from TRBV2 and TRBJ2-1; possibly TRBD1 for D (6 bases). The CDR3 contains 15 residues. V was clipped by 6 bases and J by 0 bases, with 12 bases between them. Germline V CDR1 and CDR2: SNHLY, FYNNEI. The CDR3 spells CASRDSLSSYNEQFF. CDR3 nucleotides: TGTGCCAGCAGGGACAGCCTGAGCTCCTACAATGAGCAGTTCTTC.

This clone was seen a few times. V is TRBV29-1 and J is TRBJ2-1, with TRBD2 matching 7 bases. The CDR3 runs to 14 residues. The germline V gene has CDR1 SQVTM and CDR2 ANQGSEA. With V trimmed by 6 bases and J by 7 bases, 12 bases remained unmatched. This chain's CDR3 is CSVPPKSGRNEQFF. The CDR3 DNA reads as TGCAGCGTGCCGCCCAAATCCGGGAGGAATGAGCAGTTCTTC.

The rearrangement links TRBV27 to TRBJ1-5; D gene ambiguous. The length of the CDR3 is 13 residues. Trimming cost V 5 bases and J 0 bases, with 5 bases left between them. CDR1 and CDR2 from the germline V gene are MNHEY and SMNVEV (reference sequence). CDR3 nucleotide sequence: TGTGCCAGCAGTAGGTATAGCAATCAGCCCCAGCATTTT. Translation gives CASSRYSNQPQHF.

The chain links TRBV12-5 to TRBJ2-2; D gene uncertain. The V gene lost 2 bases and the J gene lost 6 bases, with 7 bases spanning the gap. The CDR3 is made up of 13 amino acids. In germline, CDR1 is LGHNT, CDR2 FRNRAP. The CDR3 DNA reads as TGTGCTAGTGGTTTGAAGGCAGCCGGGGAGCTGTTTTTT. Translating it yields CASGLKAAGELFF.

The V call is TRBV9, the J call TRBJ2-1; unclear D gene. Trimming removed 2 bases from V and 4 bases from J, with 7 bases in between. This CDR3 comprises 13 residues. Germline CDR1 SGDLS, CDR2 YYNGEE. The CDR3 DNA reads TGTGCCAGCAGCGTCGACACGTACAATGAGCAGTTCTTC. Protein: CASSVDTYNEQFF.